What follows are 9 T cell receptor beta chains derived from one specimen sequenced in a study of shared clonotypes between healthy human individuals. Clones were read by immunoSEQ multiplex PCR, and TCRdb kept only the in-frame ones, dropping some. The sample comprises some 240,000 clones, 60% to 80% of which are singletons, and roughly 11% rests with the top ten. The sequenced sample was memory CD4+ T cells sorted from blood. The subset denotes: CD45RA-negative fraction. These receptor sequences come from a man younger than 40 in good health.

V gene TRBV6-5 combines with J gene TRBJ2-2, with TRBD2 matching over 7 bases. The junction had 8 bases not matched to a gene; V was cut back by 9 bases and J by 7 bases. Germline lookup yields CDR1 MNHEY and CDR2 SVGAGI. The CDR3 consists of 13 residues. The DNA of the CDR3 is TGTGCCAGTAGCGGGTGGATGGTCGGGGAGCTGTTTTTT. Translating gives CASSGWMVGELFF.

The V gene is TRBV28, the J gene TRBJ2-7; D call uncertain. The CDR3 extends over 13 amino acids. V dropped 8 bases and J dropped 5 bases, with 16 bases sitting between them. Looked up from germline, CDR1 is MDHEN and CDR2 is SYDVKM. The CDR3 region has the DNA TGTGCCAGCGGCTTCCCGACCTTGCACGAGCAGTACTTC. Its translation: CASGFPTLHEQYF. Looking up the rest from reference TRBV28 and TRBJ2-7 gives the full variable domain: DVKVTQSSRYLVKRTGEKVFLECVQDMDHENMFWYRQDPGLGLRLIYFSYDVKMKEKGDIPEGYSVSREKKERFSLILESASTNQTSMYLCASGFPTLHEQYFGPGTRLTVT.

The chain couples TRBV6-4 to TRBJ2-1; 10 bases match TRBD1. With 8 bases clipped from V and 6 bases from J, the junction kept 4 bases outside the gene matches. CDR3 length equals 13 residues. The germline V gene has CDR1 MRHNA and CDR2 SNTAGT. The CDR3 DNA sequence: TGTGCCAGCGGGACAGGGGACGCCAATGAGCAGTTCTTC. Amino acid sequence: CASGTGDANEQFF.

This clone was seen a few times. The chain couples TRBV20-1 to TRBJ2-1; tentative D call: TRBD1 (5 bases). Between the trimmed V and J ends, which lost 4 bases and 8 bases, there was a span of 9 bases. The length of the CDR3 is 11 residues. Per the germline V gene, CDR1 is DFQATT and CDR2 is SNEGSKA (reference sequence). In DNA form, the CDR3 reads TGCAGTGCTAAAAGGGGCTATGAGCAGTTCTTC. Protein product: CSAKRGYEQFF.

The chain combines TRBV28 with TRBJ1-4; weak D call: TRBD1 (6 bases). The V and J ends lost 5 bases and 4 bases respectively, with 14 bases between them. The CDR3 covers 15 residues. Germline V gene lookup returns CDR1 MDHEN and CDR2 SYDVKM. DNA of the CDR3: TGTGCCAGCAGTGCCCCCAGGGGAGGTAATGAAAAACTGTTTTTT. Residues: CASSAPRGGNEKLFF.

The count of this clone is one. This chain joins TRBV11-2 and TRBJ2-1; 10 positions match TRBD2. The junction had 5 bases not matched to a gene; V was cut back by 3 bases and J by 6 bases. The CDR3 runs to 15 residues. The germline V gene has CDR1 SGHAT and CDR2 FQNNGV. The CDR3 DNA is TGTGCCAGCAGCTTCCGAGCGGGAGGGGGCAATGAGCAGTTCTTC. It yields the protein CASSFRAGGGNEQFF.

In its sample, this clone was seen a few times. DNA of the CDR3: TGCGCCAGCAGCTTGGCCTCGGGGTATGGCTACACCTTC. It yields the protein CASSLASGYGYTF. The V and J genes are TRBV5-1 and TRBJ1-2; unclear D gene. The CDR3 totals 13 residues. V lost 0 bases and J 5 bases, leaving 8 bases between the germline ends. CDR1 is SGHRS and CDR2 is YFSETQ in the germline V gene.

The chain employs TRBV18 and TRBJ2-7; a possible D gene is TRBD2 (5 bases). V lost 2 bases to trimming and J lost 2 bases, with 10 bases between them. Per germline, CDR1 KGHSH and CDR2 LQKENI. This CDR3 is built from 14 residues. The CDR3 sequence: CASSPDPAAYEQYF. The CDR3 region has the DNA TGTGCCAGCTCACCAGACCCAGCGGCCTACGAGCAGTACTTC.

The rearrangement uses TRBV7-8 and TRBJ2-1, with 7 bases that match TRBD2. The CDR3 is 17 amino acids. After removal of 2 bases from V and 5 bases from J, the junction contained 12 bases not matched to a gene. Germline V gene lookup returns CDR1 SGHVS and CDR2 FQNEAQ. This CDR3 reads CASSLLRFGGGHNEQFF. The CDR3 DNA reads TGTGCCAGCAGCTTACTACGGTTTGGGGGGGGACACAATGAGCAGTTCTTC.